This T cell receptor (beta chain) was sequenced for a study of metastatic and nonmetastatic thyroid tumors. There were no patients who had received any treatment before thyroid surgery. This clone was picked up a small number of times. Its specificity is not known. Per the study methods: CDR3 differences across clinicopathological groups were used to build a distant-metastasis classifier for papillary thyroid cancer. TCRdb re-called the PCR reads through MiXCR. The V and J calls and clone size come from TCRdb's table, not from the authors' own analysis. The sample gives tens of thousands of clones, 25% to 35% of which show up once; around 30% is in the top ten. General study points: Reportedly, malignant thyroid tumors had significantly higher TCR beta diversity than benign nodules, in blood and tumor.

V trimming: 5 bases; J trimming: 1 base; junction bases outside the gene matches: 6. Looked up from germline, CDR1 is LNHDA and CDR2 is SQIVND (reference sequence). This CDR3 spans 15 amino acids. This TCR derives from a female donor with papillary thyroid cancer or a benign thyroid nodule (not recorded which). Some clones in this sample may be carry-over from other donors' samples. Sequenced input: blood. This chain connects TRBV19 to TRBJ1-2; 8 bases are a match to TRBD1. CDR3: CASSLWTGINYGYTF. The CDR3 DNA follows: TGTGCCAGTAGTCTCTGGACAGGGATTAACTATGGCTACACCTTC.